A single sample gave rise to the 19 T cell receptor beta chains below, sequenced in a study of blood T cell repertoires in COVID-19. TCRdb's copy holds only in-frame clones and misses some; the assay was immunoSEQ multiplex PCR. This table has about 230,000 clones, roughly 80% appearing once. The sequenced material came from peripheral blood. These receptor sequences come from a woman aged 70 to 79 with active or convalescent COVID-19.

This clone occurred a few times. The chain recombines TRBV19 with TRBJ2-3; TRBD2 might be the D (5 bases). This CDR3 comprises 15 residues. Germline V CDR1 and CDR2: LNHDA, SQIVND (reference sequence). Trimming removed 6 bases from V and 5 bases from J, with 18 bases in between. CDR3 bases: TGTGCCAGTAGCGTCTCGGCGGGTGGTGGAGATACGCAGTATTTT. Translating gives CASSVSAGGGDTQYF. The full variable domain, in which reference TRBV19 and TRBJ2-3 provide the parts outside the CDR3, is DGGITQSPKYLFRKEGQNVTLSCEQNLNHDAMYWYRQDPGQGLRLIYYSQIVNDFQKGDIAEGYSVSREKKESFPLTVTSAQKNPTAFYLCASSVSAGGGDTQYFGPGTRLTVL.

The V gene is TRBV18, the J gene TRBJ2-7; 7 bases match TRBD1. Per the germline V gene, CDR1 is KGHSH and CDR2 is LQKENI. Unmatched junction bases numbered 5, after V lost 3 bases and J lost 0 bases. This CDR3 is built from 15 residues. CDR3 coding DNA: TGTGCCAGCTCACCTCGACAGGGAATCTCCTACGAGCAGTACTTC. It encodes CASSPRQGISYEQYF.

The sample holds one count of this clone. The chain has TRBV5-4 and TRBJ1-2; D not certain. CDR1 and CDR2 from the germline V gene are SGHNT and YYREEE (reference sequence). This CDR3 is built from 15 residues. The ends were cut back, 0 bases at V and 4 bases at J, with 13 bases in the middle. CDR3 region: CASSLEGPRGYGYTF. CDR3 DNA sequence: TGTGCCAGCAGCTTGGAAGGGCCACGGGGCTATGGCTACACCTTC.

In DNA form, the CDR3 reads TGTGCCAGCAGCTTGCAGGGCCTTCGGGTTGACCAGTACTTC. It is translated as CASSLQGLRVDQYF. The chain couples TRBV11-1 to TRBJ2-5; the D gene is possibly TRBD1 (5 bases). V lost 3 bases, J lost 10 bases, and 18 bases lay in between. Germline V lookup: CDR1 SGHAT, CDR2 FQDESV (reference sequence). CDR3 length: 14 amino acids.

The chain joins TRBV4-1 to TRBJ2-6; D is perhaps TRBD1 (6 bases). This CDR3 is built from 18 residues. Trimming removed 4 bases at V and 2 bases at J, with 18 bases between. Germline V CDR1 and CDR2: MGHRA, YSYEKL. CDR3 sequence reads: CASSLTSTGSTGANVLTF. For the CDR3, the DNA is TGCGCCAGCAGCCTCACGTCCACAGGGAGTACTGGGGCCAACGTCCTGACTTTC.

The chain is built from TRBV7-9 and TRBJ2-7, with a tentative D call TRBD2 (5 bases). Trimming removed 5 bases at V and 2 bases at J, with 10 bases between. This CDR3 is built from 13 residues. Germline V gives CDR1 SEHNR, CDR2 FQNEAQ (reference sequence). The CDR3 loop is CASSPGGPYEQYF. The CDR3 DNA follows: TGTGCCAGCAGCCCCGGCGGGCCCTACGAGCAGTACTTC.

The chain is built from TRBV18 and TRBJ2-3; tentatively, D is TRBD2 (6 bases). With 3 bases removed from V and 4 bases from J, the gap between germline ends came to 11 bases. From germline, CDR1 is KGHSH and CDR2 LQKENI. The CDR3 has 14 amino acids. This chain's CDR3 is CASSPSGSADTQYF. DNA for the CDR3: TGTGCCAGCTCACCCTCCGGGAGTGCAGATACGCAGTATTTT.

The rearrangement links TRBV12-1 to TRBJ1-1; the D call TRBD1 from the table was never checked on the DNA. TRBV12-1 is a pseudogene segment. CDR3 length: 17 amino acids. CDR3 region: CASSFGRAGGMNTEAFF. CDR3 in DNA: TGTGCCAGCAGCTTTGGTCGGGCAGGGGGAATGAACACTGAAGCTTTCTTT.

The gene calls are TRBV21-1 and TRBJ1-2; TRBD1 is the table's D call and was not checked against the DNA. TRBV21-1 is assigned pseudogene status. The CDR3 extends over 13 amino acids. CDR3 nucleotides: TGTGCCAGCAGCAAAGGCAGGGCCTATGGCTACACCTTC. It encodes CASSKGRAYGYTF.

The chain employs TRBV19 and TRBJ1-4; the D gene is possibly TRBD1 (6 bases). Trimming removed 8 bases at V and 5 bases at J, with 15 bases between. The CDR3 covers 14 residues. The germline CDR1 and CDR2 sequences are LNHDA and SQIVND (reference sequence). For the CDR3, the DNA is TGTGCCAGTGACCCCGGACAGACGAATGAAAAACTGTTTTTT. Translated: CASDPGQTNEKLFF.

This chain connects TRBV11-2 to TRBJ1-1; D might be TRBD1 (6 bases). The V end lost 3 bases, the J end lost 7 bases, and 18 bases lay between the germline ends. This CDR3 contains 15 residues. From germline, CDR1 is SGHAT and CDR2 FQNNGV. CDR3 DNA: TGTGCCAGCAGCTTGGGGGAGGGGGGATTCTATGAAGCTTTCTTT. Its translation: CASSLGEGGFYEAFF.

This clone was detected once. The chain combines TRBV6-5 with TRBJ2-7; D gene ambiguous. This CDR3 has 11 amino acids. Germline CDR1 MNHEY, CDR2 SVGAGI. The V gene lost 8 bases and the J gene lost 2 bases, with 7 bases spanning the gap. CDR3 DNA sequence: TGTGCCAGCCGGTCGGCCTACGAGCAGTACTTC. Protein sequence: CASRSAYEQYF.

The CDR3 DNA follows: TGTGCCAGTAGTATAGCCGCGACAGACAGCTATGGCTACACCTTC. Its translation is CASSIAATDSYGYTF. The chain carries TRBV19 and TRBJ1-2, with a tentative D call TRBD1 (5 bases). Trimming stripped 1 base from V and 4 bases from J, with 13 bases between. Per the germline V gene, CDR1 is LNHDA and CDR2 is SQIVND (reference sequence). The CDR3 length is 15 residues.

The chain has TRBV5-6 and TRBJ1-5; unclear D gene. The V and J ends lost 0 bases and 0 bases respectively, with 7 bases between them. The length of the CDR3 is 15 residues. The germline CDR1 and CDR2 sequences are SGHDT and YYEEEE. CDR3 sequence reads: CASSLGVSSNQPQHF. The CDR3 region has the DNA TGTGCCAGCAGCTTGGGTGTGAGTAGCAATCAGCCCCAGCATTTT.

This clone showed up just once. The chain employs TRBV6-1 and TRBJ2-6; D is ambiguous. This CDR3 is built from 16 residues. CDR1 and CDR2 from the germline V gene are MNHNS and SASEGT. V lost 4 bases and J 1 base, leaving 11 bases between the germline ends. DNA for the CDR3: TGTGCCAGCAGTGTTGACACACGGTCTGGGGCCAACGTCCTGACTTTC. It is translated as CASSVDTRSGANVLTF.

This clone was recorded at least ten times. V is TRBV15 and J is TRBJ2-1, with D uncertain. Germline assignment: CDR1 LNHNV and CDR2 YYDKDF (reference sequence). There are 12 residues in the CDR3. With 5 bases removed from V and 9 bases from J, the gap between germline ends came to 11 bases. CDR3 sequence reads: CATSPGVREQFF. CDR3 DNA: TGTGCCACCAGCCCCGGAGTTCGTGAGCAGTTCTTC.

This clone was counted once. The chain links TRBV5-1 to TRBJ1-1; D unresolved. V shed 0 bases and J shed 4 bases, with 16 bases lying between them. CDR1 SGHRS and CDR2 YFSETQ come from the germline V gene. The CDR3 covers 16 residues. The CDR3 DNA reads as TGCGCCAGCAGCTTGGGACGCGGTCTTCTGAGCACTGAAGCTTTCTTT. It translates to CASSLGRGLLSTEAFF.

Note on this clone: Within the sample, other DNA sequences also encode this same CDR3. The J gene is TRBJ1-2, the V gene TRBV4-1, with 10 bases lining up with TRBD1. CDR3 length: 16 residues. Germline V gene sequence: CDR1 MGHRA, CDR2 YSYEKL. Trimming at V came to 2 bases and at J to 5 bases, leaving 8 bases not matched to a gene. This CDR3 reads CASSQYSPDRGYGYTF. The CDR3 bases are TGCGCCAGCAGCCAATACAGCCCGGACAGGGGGTATGGCTACACCTTC.

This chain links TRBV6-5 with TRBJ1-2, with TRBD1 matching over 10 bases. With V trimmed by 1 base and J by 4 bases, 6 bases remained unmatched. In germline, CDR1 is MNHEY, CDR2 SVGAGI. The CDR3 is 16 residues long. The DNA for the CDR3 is TGTGCCAGCAGTTACTTAAGGACAGGGGGAGGCTATGGCTACACCTTC. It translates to CASSYLRTGGGYGYTF.